This T cell receptor beta chain derives from a study of PD-1 blockade in classical Hodgkin lymphoma. Indicated time point: cycle 4 day 1 (C4D1), after more than five weeks of nivolumab. Relapses following autologous stem cell transplantation were seen in all patients, with brentuximab vedotin exposure varying. Assay: immunoSEQ multiplex PCR; the TCRdb copy retains only in-frame clones and omits some. The sample includes some 52,000 clones, about 89% of them seen just once. Overall study results and limits: Prior to therapy, complete responders displayed diversity much like that of newly diagnosed patients.

Of note for this clone: No antigen is known for it.

Trimming removed 2 bases from V and 4 bases from J; junction bases left unmatched: 6. CDR3 length: 16 residues. The germline V gene has CDR1 MNHNS and CDR2 SASEGT. Specimen: peripheral blood mononuclear cells (PBMCs), collected before the fourth cycle of nivolumab. The receptor's source is a human donor with classical Hodgkin lymphoma. The chain employs TRBV6-1 and TRBJ2-7; 12 nucleotides align to TRBD2. The CDR3 nucleotides read TGTGCCAGCAGTGAATTTCTAGCGGGAGGGCTTTACGAGCAGTACTTC. Its translation: CASSEFLAGGLYEQYF.